The rows below give T cell receptor beta chains drawn from one sample of a study of T cells after yellow fever vaccination. TCRdb itself ran the 5' RACE reads through MiXCR, one entry per CDR3 protein. The sample gives about 74,000 distinct CDR3 sequences, approximately 7% of which show up once; about a third is in the top ten. Sequencing was performed on CD8+ T cells sorted from PBMCs, taken 5 days after the first yellow fever vaccination. All receptors derive from a man aged 18 to 29 who received the YFV17D yellow fever vaccine. The CDR3 runs from the conserved cysteine through the conserved F or W. D genes are given only for firm matches. Some rows mark clone size as missing; the rest say once, few, many or name a class of expanded clone.

clone size: -
V gene: TRBV11-2
D gene: TRBD2
J gene: TRBJ2-5
CDR3 protein: CASSLNPSGYQETQYF
CDR3 DNA: TGTGCCAGCAGCTTAAACCCTAGCGGGTACCAAGAGACCCAGTACTTC

clone size: -
V gene: TRBV28
D gene: -
J gene: TRBJ1-6
CDR3 protein: CASGLTMYNSPLHF
CDR3 DNA: TGTGCCAGCGGGTTAACCATGTATAATTCACCCCTCCACTTT

clone size: -
V gene: TRBV4-3
D gene: TRBD1
J gene: TRBJ1-2
CDR3 protein: CASSQDRGTGSYGYTF
CDR3 DNA: TGCGCCAGCAGCCAAGATCGCGGGACAGGGAGCTATGGCTACACCTTC

clone size: -
V gene: TRBV7-9
D gene: TRBD2
J gene: TRBJ2-1
CDR3 protein: CASSRGGLKNEQFF
CDR3 DNA: TGTGCCAGCAGTCGGGGGGGCCTTAAGAATGAGCAGTTCTTC

clone size: many
V gene: TRBV13
D gene: -
J gene: TRBJ2-7
CDR3 protein: CASSFWKGTYEQYF
CDR3 DNA: TGTGCCAGCAGCTTTTGGAAGGGAACCTACGAGCAGTACTTC

clone size: few
V gene: TRBV6-2/TRBV6-3
D gene: -
J gene: TRBJ2-1
CDR3 protein: CASSSAGSSKQKGNNEQFF
CDR3 DNA: TGTGCCAGCAGTTCCGCCGGGAGTTCCAAACAAAAGGGCAACAATGAGCAGTTCTTC

clone size: -
V gene: TRBV14
D gene: -
J gene: TRBJ2-4
CDR3 protein: CASSPRAGIAKNIQYF
CDR3 DNA: TGTGCCAGCAGCCCTCGGGCGGGTATAGCCAAAAACATTCAGTACTTC

clone size: many
V gene: TRBV4-3
D gene: -
J gene: TRBJ1-6
CDR3 protein: CASSQAGGNNSPLHF
CDR3 DNA: TGCGCCAGCAGCCAAGCCGGGGGAAATAATTCACCCCTCCACTTT

clone size: -
V gene: TRBV5-4
D gene: -
J gene: TRBJ1-1
CDR3 protein: CASSLASGVGEAFF
CDR3 DNA: TGTGCCAGCAGCTTGGCATCGGGGGTTGGTGAAGCTTTCTTT

clone size: few
V gene: TRBV4-3
D gene: -
J gene: TRBJ2-3
CDR3 protein: CASSQDWWAGTPTDTQYF
CDR3 DNA: TGCGCCAGCAGCCAAGATTGGTGGGCGGGGACTCCCACAGATACGCAGTATTTT

clone size: -
V gene: TRBV6-5
D gene: -
J gene: TRBJ2-2
CDR3 protein: CASSYGTSGELFF
CDR3 DNA: TGTGCCAGCAGTTACGGGACTTCCGGGGAGCTGTTTTTT

clone size: -
V gene: TRBV13
D gene: TRBD2
J gene: TRBJ2-1
CDR3 protein: CASSCVACVKTSPYNEQFF
CDR3 DNA: TGTGCCAGCAGCTGCGTCGCGTGTGTAAAGACTAGCCCCTACAATGAGCAGTTCTTC

clone size: -
V gene: TRBV21-1
D gene: -
J gene: TRBJ1-5
CDR3 protein: CASSRWGQTSNQPQHF
CDR3 DNA: TGTGCCAGCAGCCGGTGGGGACAGACTAGCAATCAGCCCCAGCATTTT

clone size: few
V gene: TRBV6-5
D gene: -
J gene: TRBJ1-5
CDR3 protein: CASSYPPVGEDQPQHF
CDR3 DNA: TGTGCCAGCAGTTACCCCCCCGTTGGGGAGGATCAGCCCCAGCATTTT

clone size: many
V gene: TRBV11-2
D gene: TRBD1
J gene: TRBJ2-1
CDR3 protein: CASKTGPRANEQFF
CDR3 DNA: TGTGCCAGCAAGACAGGGCCGCGAGCTAATGAGCAGTTCTTC

clone size: -
V gene: TRBV5-6
D gene: -
J gene: TRBJ2-3
CDR3 protein: CASSYLGGGMNTQYF
CDR3 DNA: TGTGCCAGCAGCTACCTGGGAGGGGGGATGAATACGCAGTATTTT

clone size: many
V gene: TRBV6-2/TRBV6-3
D gene: -
J gene: TRBJ2-2
CDR3 protein: CASSLTGRNTGELFF
CDR3 DNA: TGTGCCAGCAGTTTGACCGGGAGGAACACCGGGGAGCTGTTTTTT

clone size: few
V gene: TRBV7-8
D gene: -
J gene: TRBJ1-6
CDR3 protein: CASSILGTPENSPLHF
CDR3 DNA: TGTGCCAGCAGCATTCTCGGGACACCCGAAAATTCACCCCTCCACTTT

clone size: few
V gene: TRBV7-2
D gene: -
J gene: TRBJ2-1
CDR3 protein: CASSLGVGAGRGNEQFF
CDR3 DNA: TGTGCCAGCAGCTTAGGGGTGGGGGCTGGCCGGGGCAATGAGCAGTTCTTC

clone size: many
V gene: TRBV12-3/TRBV12-4
D gene: -
J gene: TRBJ2-5
CDR3 protein: CASSFLSEETQYF
CDR3 DNA: TGTGCCAGCAGTTTCTTGTCGGAAGAGACCCAGTACTTC

clone size: many
V gene: TRBV29-1
D gene: -
J gene: TRBJ1-1
CDR3 protein: CSVVGNSHEAFF
CDR3 DNA: TGCAGCGTTGTGGGTAATAGCCATGAAGCTTTCTTT

clone size: many
V gene: TRBV12-3/TRBV12-4
D gene: -
J gene: TRBJ1-2
CDR3 protein: CASSPGLVPYGYTF
CDR3 DNA: TGTGCCAGCAGCCCAGGGTTGGTCCCCTATGGCTACACCTTC

clone size: many
V gene: TRBV3-1
D gene: -
J gene: TRBJ2-1
CDR3 protein: CASSQDRGDEQFF
CDR3 DNA: TGTGCCAGCAGCCAAGATAGGGGGGATGAGCAGTTCTTC

clone size: -
V gene: TRBV20-1
D gene: -
J gene: TRBJ1-1
CDR3 protein: CSAAGQNTEAFF
CDR3 DNA: TGCAGTGCCGCGGGCCAGAACACTGAAGCTTTCTTT

clone size: many
V gene: TRBV13
D gene: TRBD2
J gene: TRBJ2-3
CDR3 protein: CASSLRTSGAGNTQYF
CDR3 DNA: TGTGCCAGCAGCCTCAGGACTAGCGGGGCTGGAAATACGCAGTATTTT

clone size: many
V gene: TRBV5-1
D gene: -
J gene: TRBJ2-7
CDR3 protein: CASSLGMSYEQYF
CDR3 DNA: TGCGCCAGCAGCTTAGGGATGTCCTACGAGCAGTACTTC

clone size: few
V gene: TRBV27
D gene: -
J gene: TRBJ2-6
CDR3 protein: CASSTVVRDGGISGANVLTF
CDR3 DNA: TGTGCCAGCAGTACGGTCGTTAGGGACGGGGGCATATCTGGGGCCAACGTCCTGACTTTC

clone size: few
V gene: TRBV7-9
D gene: -
J gene: TRBJ1-1
CDR3 protein: CASSLGQLNTEAFF
CDR3 DNA: TGTGCCAGCAGCTTAGGGCAGCTGAACACTGAAGCTTTCTTT

clone size: many
V gene: TRBV4-1
D gene: -
J gene: TRBJ2-3
CDR3 protein: CASSQRETTTDTQYF
CDR3 DNA: TGCGCCAGCAGCCAAAGGGAGACAACCACAGATACGCAGTATTTT

clone size: few
V gene: TRBV11-1
D gene: TRBD2
J gene: TRBJ2-1
CDR3 protein: CASSSKTTSGGYGYNEQFF
CDR3 DNA: TGTGCCAGCAGCTCCAAAACGACTAGCGGGGGGTACGGTTACAATGAGCAGTTCTTC

clone size: many
V gene: TRBV4-1
D gene: -
J gene: TRBJ2-3
CDR3 protein: CASSHGLGGPPDTQYF
CDR3 DNA: TGCGCCAGCAGCCATGGGTTGGGGGGCCCCCCAGATACGCAGTATTTT

clone size: few
V gene: TRBV6-2/TRBV6-3
D gene: -
J gene: TRBJ2-3
CDR3 protein: CASSYVDTQYF
CDR3 DNA: TGTGCCAGCAGTTATGTAGATACGCAGTATTTT

clone size: -
V gene: TRBV11-2
D gene: -
J gene: TRBJ1-2
CDR3 protein: CASSLVLYLGGQEDYGYTF
CDR3 DNA: TGTGCCAGCAGCTTAGTCCTTTATTTGGGGGGTCAAGAGGACTATGGCTACACCTTC

clone size: -
V gene: TRBV6-1
D gene: -
J gene: TRBJ1-2
CDR3 protein: CASMGAAYGYTF
CDR3 DNA: TGTGCCAGCATGGGGGCGGCCTATGGCTACACCTTC

clone size: few
V gene: TRBV27
D gene: -
J gene: TRBJ2-2
CDR3 protein: CASSLSSGTGELFF
CDR3 DNA: TGTGCCAGCAGTTTATCCTCGGGGACCGGGGAGCTGTTTTTT

clone size: many
V gene: TRBV6-5
D gene: TRBD1
J gene: TRBJ1-5
CDR3 protein: CASSPQGAWGNQPQHF
CDR3 DNA: TGTGCCAGCAGCCCCCAGGGGGCTTGGGGCAATCAGCCCCAGCATTTT

clone size: many
V gene: TRBV12-3/TRBV12-4
D gene: -
J gene: TRBJ2-1
CDR3 protein: CASSSGTPTYNEQFF
CDR3 DNA: TGTGCCAGCAGTTCCGGGACGCCAACCTACAATGAGCAGTTCTTC

clone size: -
V gene: TRBV4-2
D gene: -
J gene: TRBJ2-3
CDR3 protein: CASSPGLLWGLSTDTQYF
CDR3 DNA: TGTGCCAGCAGCCCTGGGCTCCTGTGGGGCCTCAGCACAGATACGCAGTATTTT

clone size: few
V gene: TRBV18
D gene: -
J gene: TRBJ1-1
CDR3 protein: CASSPPFDKAFF
CDR3 DNA: TGTGCCAGCTCACCACCGTTCGACAAAGCTTTCTTT

clone size: -
V gene: TRBV5-1
D gene: TRBD2
J gene: TRBJ2-1
CDR3 protein: CASSTGLAGNNEQFF
CDR3 DNA: TGCGCCAGCAGCACAGGACTAGCGGGGAACAATGAGCAGTTCTTC

clone size: -
V gene: TRBV20-1
D gene: -
J gene: TRBJ1-2
CDR3 protein: CSAIDRTNYGYTF
CDR3 DNA: TGCAGTGCTATTGACAGGACTAACTATGGCTACACCTTC

clone size: many
V gene: TRBV4-1
D gene: -
J gene: TRBJ1-5
CDR3 protein: CASSQNGRNQPQHF
CDR3 DNA: TGCGCCAGCAGCCAAAATGGACGGAATCAGCCCCAGCATTTT

clone size: few
V gene: TRBV25-1
D gene: -
J gene: TRBJ2-3
CDR3 protein: CASSETLAGVGGTDTQYF
CDR3 DNA: TGTGCCAGCAGTGAAACCCTGGCAGGGGTCGGAGGCACAGATACGCAGTATTTT

clone size: few
V gene: TRBV9
D gene: -
J gene: TRBJ2-5
CDR3 protein: CASSTASRGQETQYF
CDR3 DNA: TGTGCCAGCAGCACCGCCAGCAGGGGCCAAGAGACCCAGTACTTC

clone size: few
V gene: TRBV20-1
D gene: -
J gene: TRBJ1-5
CDR3 protein: CSARSDLGNQPQHF
CDR3 DNA: TGCAGTGCTAGGAGTGACTTGGGAAATCAGCCCCAGCATTTT

clone size: many
V gene: TRBV7-6
D gene: TRBD2
J gene: TRBJ2-1
CDR3 protein: CASSLGLGLAVNEQFF
CDR3 DNA: TGTGCCAGCAGCTTAGGACTAGGACTAGCGGTCAATGAGCAGTTCTTC

clone size: few
V gene: TRBV10-2
D gene: -
J gene: TRBJ1-5
CDR3 protein: CASSESLGYQPQHF
CDR3 DNA: TGCGCCAGCAGTGAGTCACTGGGGTATCAGCCCCAGCATTTT

clone size: -
V gene: TRBV29-1
D gene: -
J gene: TRBJ2-1
CDR3 protein: CSVVLAGAGDEQFF
CDR3 DNA: TGCAGCGTTGTCTTGGCGGGGGCCGGCGATGAGCAGTTCTTC

clone size: many
V gene: TRBV5-1
D gene: -
J gene: TRBJ2-3
CDR3 protein: CASSSLLVRDPDTQYF
CDR3 DNA: TGCGCCAGCAGCTCGCTACTAGTTCGTGACCCAGATACGCAGTATTTT

clone size: -
V gene: TRBV7-9
D gene: TRBD1
J gene: TRBJ1-1
CDR3 protein: CASSLGTGQAFF
CDR3 DNA: TGTGCCAGCAGCCTCGGGACAGGGCAAGCTTTCTTT

clone size: many
V gene: TRBV6-4
D gene: -
J gene: TRBJ1-2
CDR3 protein: CASPESFPNYGYTF
CDR3 DNA: TGTGCCAGTCCCGAGAGCTTTCCTAACTATGGCTACACCTTC